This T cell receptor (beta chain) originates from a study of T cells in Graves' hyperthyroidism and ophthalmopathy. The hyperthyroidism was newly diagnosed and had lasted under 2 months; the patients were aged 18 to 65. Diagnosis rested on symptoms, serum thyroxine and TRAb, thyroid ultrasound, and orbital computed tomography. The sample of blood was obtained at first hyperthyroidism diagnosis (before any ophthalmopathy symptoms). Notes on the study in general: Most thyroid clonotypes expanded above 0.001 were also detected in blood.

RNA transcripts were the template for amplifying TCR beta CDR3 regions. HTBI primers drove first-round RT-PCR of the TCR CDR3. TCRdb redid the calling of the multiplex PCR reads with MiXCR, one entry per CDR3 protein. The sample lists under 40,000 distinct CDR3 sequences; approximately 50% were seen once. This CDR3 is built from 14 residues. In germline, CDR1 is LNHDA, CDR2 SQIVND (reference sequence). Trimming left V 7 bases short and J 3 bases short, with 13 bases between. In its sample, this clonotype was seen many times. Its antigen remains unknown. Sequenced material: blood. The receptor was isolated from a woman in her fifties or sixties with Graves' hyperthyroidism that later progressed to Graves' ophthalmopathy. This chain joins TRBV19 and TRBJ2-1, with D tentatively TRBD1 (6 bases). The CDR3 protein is CASTPGHLYNEQFF. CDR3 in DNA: TGTGCCAGTACACCGGGACACCTCTACAATGAGCAGTTCTTC.